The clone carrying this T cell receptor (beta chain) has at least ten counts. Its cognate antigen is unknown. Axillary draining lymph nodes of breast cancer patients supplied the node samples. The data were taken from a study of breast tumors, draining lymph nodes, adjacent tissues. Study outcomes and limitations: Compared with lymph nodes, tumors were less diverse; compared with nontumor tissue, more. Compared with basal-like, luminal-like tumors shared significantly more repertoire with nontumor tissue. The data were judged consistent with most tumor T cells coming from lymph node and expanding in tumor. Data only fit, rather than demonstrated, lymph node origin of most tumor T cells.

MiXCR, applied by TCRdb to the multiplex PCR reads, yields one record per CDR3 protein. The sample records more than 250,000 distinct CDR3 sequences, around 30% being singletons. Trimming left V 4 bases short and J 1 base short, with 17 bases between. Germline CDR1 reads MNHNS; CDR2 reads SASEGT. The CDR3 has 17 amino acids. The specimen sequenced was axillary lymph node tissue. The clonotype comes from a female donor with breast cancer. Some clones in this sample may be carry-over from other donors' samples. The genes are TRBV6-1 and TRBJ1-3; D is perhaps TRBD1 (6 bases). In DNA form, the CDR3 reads TGTGCCAGCAGTGGACTGGCTCGGACAGTTTCTGGAAACACCATATATTTT. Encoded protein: CASSGLARTVSGNTIYF.